These 13 T cell receptor beta chains were sequenced from one sample in a study of blood T cells in healthy people across ages. Primers used in a second PCR of about 6 to 12 cycles were a sample-barcoded 5' primer and a J-beta primer mix. One entry per CDR3 protein results from TCRdb running MiXCR on the 5' RACE reads. This sample yields roughly 680,000 distinct CDR3 sequences, of which around a fifth are seen a single time; 3% to 4% belongs to the top ten. The source material was blood. These receptors were taken from a man aged 70 or older in good health.

The chain links TRBV7-2 to TRBJ1-3; D is perhaps TRBD1 (6 bases). Germline CDR1 and CDR2: SGHTA and FQGNSA. V shed 1 base and J shed 3 bases, with 13 bases lying between them. This CDR3 is 16 amino acids long. The CDR3 DNA follows: TGTGCCAGCAGCTTAGAAAGCAGGGGTGGTGGAAACACCATATATTTT. Protein product: CASSLESRGGGNTIYF.

The chain is built from TRBV6-1 and TRBJ2-1, with 11 nucleotides matching TRBD2. The CDR3 has 15 amino acids. With 3 bases clipped from V and 7 bases from J, the junction kept 5 bases outside the gene matches. Germline assignment: CDR1 MNHNS and CDR2 SASEGT. CDR3 DNA sequence: TGTGCCAGCAGTGAGCTGTCTAGCGGGAGGAATGAGCAGTTCTTC. Its protein is CASSELSSGRNEQFF.

This clonotype was seen only a few times. The chain carries TRBV24-1 and TRBJ2-5, with D unclear. The V gene's germline CDR1 is KGHDR and CDR2 SFDVKD. Between the trimmed V and J ends, which lost 1 base and 5 bases, there was a span of 10 bases. There are 14 residues in the CDR3. The CDR3 DNA follows: TGTGCCACCAGTGATTTTCTGGGATCGGAGACCCAGTACTTC. Translation gives CATSDFLGSETQYF.

The sample holds a few counts of this clonotype. The chain is built from TRBV9 and TRBJ1-5, with 11 bases matching TRBD1. The ends lost 0 bases at V and 5 bases at J; junction bases unmatched: 1. The germline CDR1 and CDR2 sequences are SGDLS and YYNGEE. The CDR3 is made up of 15 amino acids. The CDR3 region is CASSVGTGGDQPQHF. The CDR3 DNA reads as TGTGCCAGCAGCGTAGGGACAGGGGGCGATCAGCCCCAGCATTTT.

The chain links TRBV5-1 to TRBJ2-7, with D possibly TRBD2 on 5 matching bases. The V end was cut by 4 bases, the J end by 5 bases, with 19 bases between. Germline V gene sequence: CDR1 SGHRS, CDR2 YFSETQ. There are 15 residues in the CDR3. The CDR3 protein is CASSLLSGSSNEQYF. The CDR3 DNA follows: TGCGCCAGCAGCCTACTTAGTGGGAGTAGCAACGAGCAGTACTTC.

The table lists this clonotype with a few counts. The chain carries TRBV20-1 and TRBJ2-3, with 10 bases matching TRBD2. Per the germline V gene, CDR1 is DFQATT and CDR2 is SNEGSKA (reference sequence). The trim removed 3 bases at V and 2 bases at J, leaving 5 bases unmatched. The CDR3 sequence is 15 residues long. The CDR3 region is CSASLLAGTTDTQYF. The CDR3 DNA is TGCAGTGCTAGTCTACTAGCGGGGACCACAGATACGCAGTATTTT.

The chain has TRBV14 and TRBJ2-7; tentatively, D is TRBD1 or TRBD2 (5 bases each). The CDR3 runs to 14 residues. The V end was cut by 5 bases, the J end by 5 bases, with 16 bases between. The germline gives CDR1 SGHDN, CDR2 FVKESK. The CDR3 sequence is CASSSWDLGDEQYF. The CDR3 nucleotides read TGTGCCAGCAGCTCTTGGGACCTCGGAGACGAGCAGTACTTC.

This clonotype was seen at least ten times. The chain combines TRBV4-1 with TRBJ1-5, with TRBD1 identical over 7 bases. Germline lookup yields CDR1 MGHRA and CDR2 YSYEKL. The CDR3 sequence is 15 residues long. The ends lost 0 bases at V and 5 bases at J; junction bases unmatched: 4. The CDR3, as DNA: TGCGCCAGCAGCCAAGATGGGGACAGATATCAGCCCCAGCATTTT. This codes for CASSQDGDRYQPQHF.

This chain joins TRBV12-3 or TRBV12-4 and TRBJ1-1; 9 nucleotides agree with TRBD1. This CDR3 is 12 amino acids long. V shed 11 bases, J shed 0 bases, and the junction held 1 base outside the gene matches. The CDR3 region is CAGTGLNTEAFF. The DNA of the CDR3 is TGTGCCGGGACAGGGCTGAACACTGAAGCTTTCTTT.

V is TRBV5-1 and J is TRBJ2-5; D is undetermined. The germline V and J ends were trimmed by 0 bases and 0 bases, with 6 bases remaining between them. CDR3 length: 14 residues. The germline V gene has CDR1 SGHRS and CDR2 YFSETQ. The DNA of the CDR3 is TGCGCCAGCAGCTTGGCCTCGTACCAAGAGACCCAGTACTTC. It codes for CASSLASYQETQYF.

In its sample, this clonotype was seen many times. V gene TRBV20-1 combines with J gene TRBJ2-5; TRBD2 matches 9 bases. The length of the CDR3 is 12 residues. Germline V gene data show CDR1 as DFQATT and CDR2 as SNEGSKA (reference sequence). The junction had 2 bases not matched to a gene; V was cut back by 4 bases and J by 5 bases. CDR3 in amino acids: CSAKSGRETQYF. CDR3 bases: TGCAGTGCTAAAAGCGGGAGGGAGACCCAGTACTTC.

The chain has TRBV21-1 and TRBJ1-1; TRBD1, the table's D call, was not compared with the DNA. TRBV21-1 is classified as a pseudogene. The CDR3 contains 15 residues. For the CDR3, the DNA is TGTGCCAGCAGCAATGGCGGGACAGTGAACACTGAAGCTTTCTTT. It specifies CASSNGGTVNTEAFF.

This clonotype showed up just a few times. The chain links TRBV10-3 to TRBJ2-2, with a tentative D call TRBD1 (5 bases). The CDR3 sequence is 15 residues long. The germline V gene has CDR1 ENHRY and CDR2 SYGVKD. Trimming removed 5 bases from V and 1 base from J, with 11 bases in between. In DNA, the CDR3 is TGTGCCATCAGTAGCCTGGGGCGGAACACCGGGGAGCTGTTTTTT. This sequence encodes CAISSLGRNTGELFF.